This entry describes one TCR beta chain. Seattle patients were enrolled while actively infected and followed longitudinally. These data belong to a study of blood T cell repertoires in COVID-19. Study-wide context: Collection of acute and convalescent COVID-19 samples took place in the United States, Italy and Spain. In each case, the material was cDNA or gDNA derived from T cells, B-cell-depleted T cells, or PBMCs.

As handled by the study authors: Reference gene primer amplification in the assay estimated nucleated cell counts. Clones were sequenced by immunoSEQ multiplex PCR, and TCRdb holds only the in-frame ones, with some missing. From that table come the V and J calls and clone size; the DNA was used to work out D and trimming. The sample lists around 160,000 clones, approximately 90% occurring once. Trimming removed 0 bases at V and 10 bases at J, with 16 bases between. This CDR3 has 16 residues. Germline V gene data show CDR1 as LGHDT and CDR2 as YNNKEL (reference sequence). Sequencing was done on a sample of peripheral blood. This chain connects TRBV3-1 (or the pseudogene TRBV3-2) to TRBJ1-6; the D gene is possibly TRBD1 (5 bases). This TCR came from a man between 18 and 29 years old with COVID-19, enrolled during active disease. The CDR3 DNA is TGTGCCAGCAGCCAAGATATGACAGCCACCTGGTCACCCCTCCACTTT. Residues: CASSQDMTATWSPLHF.